This TCR beta chain was retrieved from a study of T cell changes during pregnancy in multiple sclerosis. The germline V and J ends were trimmed by 1 base and 0 bases, with 4 bases remaining between them. CDR3 length: 15 residues. Germline CDR1 SEHNR, CDR2 FQNEAQ (reference sequence). Assay used: immunoSEQ multiplex PCR; TCRdb lists only in-frame clones, some missing. The repertoire has just under 65,000 clones, around 96% of them found once; the top ten carry about 2.3%. The chain employs TRBV7-9 and TRBJ2-6; D is ambiguous. The sequenced sample was CD8+ T cells from peripheral blood mononuclear cells, obtained after pregnancy. The receptor was derived from a female donor with multiple sclerosis, enrolled in a pregnancy study. The CDR3 here is CASSLVRSGANVLTF. The DNA for the CDR3 is TGTGCCAGCAGCTTAGTCCGCTCTGGGGCCAACGTCCTGACTTTC.